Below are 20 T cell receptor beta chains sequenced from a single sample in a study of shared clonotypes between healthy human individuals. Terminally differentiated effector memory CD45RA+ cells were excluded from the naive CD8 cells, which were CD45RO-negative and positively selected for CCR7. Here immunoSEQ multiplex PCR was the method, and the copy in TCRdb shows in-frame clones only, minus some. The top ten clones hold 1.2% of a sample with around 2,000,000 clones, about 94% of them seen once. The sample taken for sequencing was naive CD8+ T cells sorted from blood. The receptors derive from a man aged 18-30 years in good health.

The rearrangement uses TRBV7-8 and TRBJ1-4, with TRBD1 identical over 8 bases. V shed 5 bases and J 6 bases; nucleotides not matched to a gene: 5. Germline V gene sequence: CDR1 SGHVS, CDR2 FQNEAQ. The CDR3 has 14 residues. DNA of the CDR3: TGTGCCAGCAGCCCTGGACAGGGTTATGAAAAACTGTTTTTT. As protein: CASSPGQGYEKLFF.

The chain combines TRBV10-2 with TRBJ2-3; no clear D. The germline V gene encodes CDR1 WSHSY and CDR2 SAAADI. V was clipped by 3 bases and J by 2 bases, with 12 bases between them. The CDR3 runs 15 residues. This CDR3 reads CASSDPDGYTDTQYF. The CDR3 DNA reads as TGCGCCAGCAGTGACCCGGACGGATACACAGATACGCAGTATTTT.

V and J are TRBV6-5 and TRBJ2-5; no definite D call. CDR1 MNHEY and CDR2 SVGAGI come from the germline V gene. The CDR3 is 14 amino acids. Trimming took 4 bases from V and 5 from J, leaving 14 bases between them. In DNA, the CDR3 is TGTGCCAGCAGTTCTAGTAACCTTGTGGAGACCCAGTACTTC. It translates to CASSSSNLVETQYF.

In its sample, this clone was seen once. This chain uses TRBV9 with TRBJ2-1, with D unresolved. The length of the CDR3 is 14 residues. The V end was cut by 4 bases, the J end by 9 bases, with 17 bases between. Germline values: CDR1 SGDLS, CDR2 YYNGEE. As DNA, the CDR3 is TGTGCCAGCAGCTTGGGTCCTCCCGCCGGTGAGCAGTTCTTC. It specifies CASSLGPPAGEQFF.

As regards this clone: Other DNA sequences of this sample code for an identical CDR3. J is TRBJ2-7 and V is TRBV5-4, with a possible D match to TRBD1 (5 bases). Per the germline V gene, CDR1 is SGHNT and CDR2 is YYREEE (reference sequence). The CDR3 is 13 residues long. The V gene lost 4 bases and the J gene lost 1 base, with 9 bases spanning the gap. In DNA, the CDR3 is TGTGCCAGCAGCCTCGACAGATCCTACGAGCAGTACTTC. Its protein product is CASSLDRSYEQYF.

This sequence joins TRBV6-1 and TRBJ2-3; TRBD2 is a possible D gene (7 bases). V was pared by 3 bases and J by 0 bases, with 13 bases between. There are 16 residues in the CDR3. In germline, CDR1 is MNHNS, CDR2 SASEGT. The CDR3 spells CASSDWAGASTDTQYF. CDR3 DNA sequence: TGTGCCAGCAGTGATTGGGCGGGGGCGAGCACAGATACGCAGTATTTT.

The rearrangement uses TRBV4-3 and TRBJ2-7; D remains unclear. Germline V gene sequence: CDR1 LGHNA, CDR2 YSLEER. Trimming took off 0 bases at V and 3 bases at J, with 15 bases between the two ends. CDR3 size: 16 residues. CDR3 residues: CASSQDSESVSYEQYF. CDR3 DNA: TGCGCCAGCAGCCAAGATAGTGAAAGCGTAAGCTACGAGCAGTACTTC.

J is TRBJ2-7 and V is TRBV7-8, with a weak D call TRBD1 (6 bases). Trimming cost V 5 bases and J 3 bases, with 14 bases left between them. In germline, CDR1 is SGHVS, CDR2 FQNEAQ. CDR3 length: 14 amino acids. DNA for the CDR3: TGTGCCAGCAGCCAACAGGGTGTTGGCTACGAGCAGTACTTC. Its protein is CASSQQGVGYEQYF.

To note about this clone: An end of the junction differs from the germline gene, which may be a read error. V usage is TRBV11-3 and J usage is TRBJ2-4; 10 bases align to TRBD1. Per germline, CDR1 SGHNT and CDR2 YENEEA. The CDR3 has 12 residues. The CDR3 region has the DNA TGTGCCAGCAGCTCCGGGACAGGGGTTATCCACTTC. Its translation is CASSSGTGVIHF. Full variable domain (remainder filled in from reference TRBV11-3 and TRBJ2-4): EAGVVQSPRYKIIEKKQPVAFWCNPISGHNTLYWYLQNLGQGPELLIRYENEEAVDDSQLPKDRFSAERLKGVDSTLKIQPAELGDSAVYLCASSSGTGVIHFGAGTRLSVL.

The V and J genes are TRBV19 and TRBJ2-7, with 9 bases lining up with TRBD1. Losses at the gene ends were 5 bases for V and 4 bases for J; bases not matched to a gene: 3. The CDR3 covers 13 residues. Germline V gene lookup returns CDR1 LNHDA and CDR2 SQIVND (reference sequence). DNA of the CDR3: TGTGCCAGTAGTTTCGACAGGGGGTACGAGCAGTACTTC. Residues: CASSFDRGYEQYF.

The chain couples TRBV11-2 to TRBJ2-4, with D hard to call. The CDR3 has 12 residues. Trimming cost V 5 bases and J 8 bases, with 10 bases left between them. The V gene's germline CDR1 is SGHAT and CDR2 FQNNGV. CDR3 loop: CASSLTQDIQYF. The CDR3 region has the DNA TGTGCCAGCAGCCTAACTCAGGACATTCAGTACTTC.

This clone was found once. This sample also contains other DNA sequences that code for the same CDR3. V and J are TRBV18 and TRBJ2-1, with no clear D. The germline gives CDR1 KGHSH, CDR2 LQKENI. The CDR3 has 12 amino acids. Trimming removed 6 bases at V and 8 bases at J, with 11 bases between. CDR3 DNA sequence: TGTGCCAGCTCCCCGAACGGATATGAGCAGTTCTTC. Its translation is CASSPNGYEQFF.

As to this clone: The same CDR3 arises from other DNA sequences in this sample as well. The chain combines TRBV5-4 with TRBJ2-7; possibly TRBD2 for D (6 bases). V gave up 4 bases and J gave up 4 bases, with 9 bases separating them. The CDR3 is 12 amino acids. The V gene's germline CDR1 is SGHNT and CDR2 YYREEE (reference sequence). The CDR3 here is CASSVGSYEQYF. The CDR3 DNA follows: TGTGCCAGCAGCGTCGGGAGTTACGAGCAGTACTTC.

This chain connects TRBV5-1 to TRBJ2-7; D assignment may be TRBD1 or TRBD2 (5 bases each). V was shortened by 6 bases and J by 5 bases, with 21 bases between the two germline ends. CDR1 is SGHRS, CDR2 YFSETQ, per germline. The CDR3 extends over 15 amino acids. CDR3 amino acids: CASTTTGTAVDEQYF. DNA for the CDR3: TGCGCCAGCACCACAACCGGGACGGCCGTTGACGAGCAGTACTTC.

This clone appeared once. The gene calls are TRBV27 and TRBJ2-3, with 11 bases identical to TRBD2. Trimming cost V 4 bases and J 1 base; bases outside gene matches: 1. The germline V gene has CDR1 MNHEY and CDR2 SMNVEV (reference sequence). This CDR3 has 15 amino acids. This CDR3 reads CASSSGLAGTDTQYF. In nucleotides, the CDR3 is TGTGCCAGCAGTTCGGGACTAGCGGGCACAGATACGCAGTATTTT.

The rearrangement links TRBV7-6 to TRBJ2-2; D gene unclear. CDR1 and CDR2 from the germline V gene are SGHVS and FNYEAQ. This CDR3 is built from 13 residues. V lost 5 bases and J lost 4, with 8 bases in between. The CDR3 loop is CASSAFGTGELFF. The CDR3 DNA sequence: TGTGCCAGCAGCGCATTCGGCACCGGGGAGCTGTTTTTT.

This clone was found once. CDR3: CASSTWDREWTEAFF. Here the CDR3 DNA reads TGTGCCAGCAGCACCTGGGACAGGGAATGGACTGAAGCTTTCTTT. This chain uses TRBV7-9 with TRBJ1-1; 9 positions agree with TRBD1. CDR1 and CDR2 from the germline V gene are SEHNR and FQNEAQ (reference sequence). The CDR3 has 15 residues. J lost 5 bases, V lost 5 bases, and 9 bases had no gene match. The full variable domain, its missing parts supplied by reference TRBV7-9 and TRBJ1-1, is DTGVSQNPRHKITKRGQNVTFRCDPISEHNRLYWYRQTLGQGPEFLTYFQNEAQLEKSRLLSDRFSAERPKGSFSTLEIQRTEQGDSAMYLCASSTWDREWTEAFFGQGTRLTVV.

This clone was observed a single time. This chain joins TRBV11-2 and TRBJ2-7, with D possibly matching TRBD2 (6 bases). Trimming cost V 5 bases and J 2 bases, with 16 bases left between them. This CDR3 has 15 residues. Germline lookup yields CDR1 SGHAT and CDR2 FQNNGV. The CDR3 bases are TGTGCCAGCAGCCAGGGACCCGCGGGGACCTACGAGCAGTACTTC. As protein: CASSQGPAGTYEQYF.

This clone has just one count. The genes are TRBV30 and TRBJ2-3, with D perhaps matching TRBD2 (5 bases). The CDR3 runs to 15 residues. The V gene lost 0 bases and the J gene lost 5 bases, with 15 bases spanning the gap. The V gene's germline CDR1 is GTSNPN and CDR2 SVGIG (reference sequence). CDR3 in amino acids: CAWSVLGSVGDTQYF. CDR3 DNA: TGTGCCTGGAGTGTACTTGGGAGTGTGGGAGATACGCAGTATTTT.

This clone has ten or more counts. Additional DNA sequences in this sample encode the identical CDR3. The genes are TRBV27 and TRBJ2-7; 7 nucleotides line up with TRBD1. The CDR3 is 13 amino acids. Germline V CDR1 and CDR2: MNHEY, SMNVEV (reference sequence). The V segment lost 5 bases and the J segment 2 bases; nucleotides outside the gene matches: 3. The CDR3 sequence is CASSVQGTYEQYF. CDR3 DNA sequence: TGTGCCAGCAGTGTACAGGGGACCTACGAGCAGTACTTC.